These T cell receptor beta chains were read from a single sample in a study of blood T cell repertoires in COVID-19. Repertoires were generated with immunoSEQ multiplex PCR, while TCRdb's copy carries only in-frame clones and drops some. The profile covers hundreds of thousands of clones, with 88% appearing a single time and roughly 6.7% taken by the ten largest. Sequencing was carried out using peripheral blood. These receptors all stem from a woman aged 25 to 45 with COVID-19, enrolled during active disease. CDR3s include the opening cysteine and the closing phenylalanine or tryptophan. D genes are given only for firm matches. The size field is filled for only some rows; it gives once, few, many or a size class.

TRBJ2-5	.	TRBV6-4	.	CASSRSEETQYF	TGTGCCAGCAGTCGGTCGGAAGAGACCCAGTACTTC
TRBJ2-3	TRBD1	TRBV24-1	.	CATSGPGTGDRARTDTQYF	TGTGCCACCAGTGGCCCCGGGACAGGGGATAGGGCACGCACAGATACGCAGTATTTT
TRBJ2-5	.	TRBV4-1	few	CASSQEGARRETQYF	TGCGCCAGCAGCCAAGAAGGGGCTAGACGGGAGACCCAGTACTTC
TRBJ1-1	.	TRBV27	few	CASSLNRGTNTEAFF	TGTGCCAGCAGTTTAAATCGGGGGACGAACACTGAAGCTTTCTTT
TRBJ2-1	TRBD2	TRBV9	.	CASRGGTSPYNEQFF	TGTGCCAGCAGGGGCGGGACTAGCCCATACAATGAGCAGTTCTTC
TRBJ2-7	.	TRBV10-2	.	CASTVGSGYEQYF	TGCGCCAGCACCGTCGGTTCCGGGTACGAGCAGTACTTC
TRBJ2-7	.	TRBV5-6	once	CASSLGPGGNEQYF	TGTGCCAGCAGCCTGGGGCCGGGGGGCAACGAGCAGTACTTC
TRBJ1-5	TRBD1	TRBV4-1	.	CASSQWFGRGMMGNQPQHF	TGCGCCAGCAGCCAATGGTTCGGCAGGGGGATGATGGGCAATCAGCCCCAGCATTTT
TRBJ2-7	.	TRBV4-3	.	CASSQDAYSYEQYF	TGCGCCAGCAGCCAAGATGCGTATTCCTACGAGCAGTACTTC
TRBJ1-2	TRBD1	TRBV15	.	CATSRGDRDGYTF	TGTGCCACCAGCAGAGGGGACAGGGATGGCTACACCTTC
TRBJ2-3	TRBD1	TRBV7-2	.	CASRKDRGLKADTQYF	TGTGCCAGCAGAAAAGACAGGGGGCTGAAGGCAGATACGCAGTATTTT
TRBJ2-7	TRBD1	TRBV11-3	.	CASSLGPGQGAYEQYF	TGTGCCAGCAGCTTAGGACCGGGACAGGGGGCCTACGAGCAGTACTTC
TRBJ2-1	TRBD2	TRBV4-3	few	CASSQAALAGHNEQFF	TGCGCCAGCAGCCAAGCAGCACTAGCGGGACATAATGAGCAGTTCTTC
TRBJ2-1	.	TRBV25-1	.	CASSRRDEQFF	TGTGCCAGCAGTAGGAGGGATGAGCAGTTCTTC
TRBJ2-2	TRBD2	TRBV10-1	.	CASSDLAGAHGELFF	TGCGCCAGCAGTGACTTAGCGGGAGCGCACGGGGAGCTGTTTTTT
TRBJ2-3	TRBD1	TRBV7-9	.	CASSWAQGAQVDTQYF	TGTGCCAGCAGCTGGGCACAGGGGGCGCAGGTAGATACGCAGTATTTT
TRBJ2-4	.	TRBV4-2	.	CASSQGLENIQYF	TGTGCCAGCAGCCAAGGGCTCGAAAACATTCAGTACTTC
TRBJ1-6	.	TRBV10-1	.	CASSDSGISPLHF	TGCGCCAGCAGTGATTCAGGGATCTCACCCCTCCACTTT
TRBJ2-1	.	TRBV7-2	.	CASSLLVPQSDEQFF	TGTGCCAGCAGCTTACTTGTCCCTCAATCAGATGAGCAGTTCTTC
TRBJ2-4	.	TRBV7-2	.	CASSLGQGPSKNIQYF	TGTGCCAGCAGCTTAGGGCAGGGCCCTTCCAAAAACATTCAGTACTTC
TRBJ2-2	TRBD2	TRBV24-1	.	CATREGLAGRTGELFF	TGTGCCACCAGGGAGGGACTAGCGGGGAGGACCGGGGAGCTGTTTTTT
TRBJ1-6	TRBD1	TRBV19	.	CASSPRTGLNSPLHF	TGTGCCAGTAGTCCCCGGACAGGGCTTAATTCACCCCTCCACTTT
TRBJ2-1	TRBD2	TRBV7-8	.	CASSRSGGVSYNEQFF	TGTGCCAGCAGCCGGAGCGGGGGGGTTTCCTACAATGAGCAGTTCTTC
TRBJ2-5	TRBD1	TRBV7-2	.	CASSLGTAIQETQYF	TGTGCCAGCAGCCTAGGGACAGCTATCCAAGAGACCCAGTACTTC
TRBJ1-4	.	TRBV3-1/TRBV3-2	.	CASSQNTGEKLFF	TGTGCCAGCAGCCAAAATACGGGGGAAAAACTGTTTTTT
TRBJ1-5	.	TRBV19	.	CASTRGRVHGNQPQHF	TGTGCCAGTACCCGGGGTCGGGTGCATGGCAATCAGCCCCAGCATTTT
TRBJ1-2	.	TRBV15	.	CATSRDRPSALNYGYTF	TGTGCCACCAGCAGAGATCGTCCGAGTGCACTCAACTATGGCTACACCTTC
TRBJ1-5	.	TRBV6-6	few	CASSYRSSSRNQPQHF	TGTGCCAGCAGTTACCGGAGCAGTTCACGCAATCAGCCCCAGCATTTT
TRBJ1-1	TRBD1	TRBV5-4	.	CASSLVGQGKAFF	TGTGCCAGCAGCTTGGTCGGACAGGGCAAAGCTTTCTTT
TRBJ1-5	.	TRBV11-2	.	CASSLRAAGLNQPQHF	TGTGCCAGCAGCTTAAGGGCGGCAGGGCTCAATCAGCCCCAGCATTTT
TRBJ2-7	TRBD1	TRBV2	few	CASSAGQGSRYEQYF	TGTGCCAGCAGTGCCGGACAGGGGAGTAGGTACGAGCAGTACTTC
TRBJ1-1	.	TRBV6-2/TRBV6-3	once	CASSYGAGVTEAFF	TGTGCCAGCAGTTACGGAGCAGGGGTCACTGAAGCTTTCTTT
TRBJ1-1	.	TRBV6-2/TRBV6-3	.	CASSYTGQRAPFF	TGTGCCAGCAGTTACACCGGACAGAGGGCACCTTTCTTT
TRBJ2-1	TRBD2	TRBV27	.	CASSLSGGRARNEQFF	TGTGCCAGCAGTTTATCGGGGGGGAGGGCCAGGAATGAGCAGTTCTTC
TRBJ1-2	TRBD1	TRBV5-6	once	CASSLDRGGFNYGYTF	TGTGCCAGCAGTTTGGACAGGGGGGGATTTAACTATGGCTACACCTTC
TRBJ2-1	TRBD2	TRBV5-1	.	CASSLSAGGPQEQFF	TGCGCCAGCAGCTTATCTGCGGGAGGGCCGCAGGAGCAGTTCTTC
TRBJ2-2	TRBD2	TRBV7-2	.	CASSVGLAGARGGELFF	TGTGCCAGCAGCGTAGGACTAGCGGGGGCCAGGGGCGGGGAGCTGTTTTTT
TRBJ1-4	TRBD1	TRBV2	.	CASRRDREKLFF	TGTGCCAGCAGGAGGGACAGGGAGAAACTGTTTTTT
TRBJ1-5	.	TRBV28	.	CASSLRDYSNQPQHF	TGTGCCAGCAGTTTGAGAGACTATAGCAATCAGCCCCAGCATTTT
TRBJ2-2	TRBD1	TRBV10-1	.	CASSRDSNTGELFF	TGCGCCAGCAGCCGGGACAGCAACACCGGGGAGCTGTTTTTT
TRBJ1-1	.	TRBV19	.	CASRGSGGLSTEAFF	TGTGCCAGTAGGGGCAGCGGGGGCTTGAGCACTGAAGCTTTCTTT
TRBJ1-2	.	TRBV21-1	once	CASTETGSYGYTF	TGTGCCAGCACCGAGACAGGGTCGTATGGCTACACCTTC
TRBJ2-1	TRBD2	TRBV10-3	.	CAIDCTGTSGTLAPYNEQFF	TGTGCCATCGATTGTACCGGGACTAGCGGGACCCTAGCCCCCTACAATGAGCAGTTCTTC
TRBJ2-7	.	TRBV3-1/TRBV3-2	.	CASNVGGSYEQYF	TGTGCCAGCAACGTGGGGGGATCCTACGAGCAGTACTTC
TRBJ1-2	TRBD1	TRBV18	.	CASSPPGGAAYGYTF	TGTGCCAGCTCACCCCCAGGGGGCGCAGCCTATGGCTACACCTTC
TRBJ1-1	.	TRBV18	.	CASSPPVAGSTEAFF	TGTGCCAGCTCACCACCGGTGGCCGGGTCCACTGAAGCTTTCTTT
TRBJ2-1	.	TRBV4-2	.	CASSQYFTGNNEQFF	TGTGCCAGCAGCCAGTACTTCACAGGAAACAATGAGCAGTTCTTC
TRBJ2-2	TRBD1	TRBV5-4	.	CASSPPSGQGLIGELFF	TGTGCCAGCAGCCCGCCGTCGGGACAGGGTCTTATCGGGGAGCTGTTTTTT
TRBJ1-1	.	TRBV14	few	CASSQTHRLLNTEAFF	TGTGCCAGCAGCCAAACCCACCGACTTCTGAACACTGAAGCTTTCTTT
TRBJ1-1	.	TRBV2	few	CASIGGRGRTEAFF	TGTGCCAGCATCGGGGGGCGGGGTCGGACTGAAGCTTTCTTT
TRBJ2-5	TRBD2	TRBV5-1	.	CASSLDRLAGGQETQYF	TGCGCCAGCAGCTTGGACAGACTAGCGGGGGGGCAAGAGACCCAGTACTTC
TRBJ1-1	.	TRBV7-8	once	CASSRDTEAFF	TGTGCCAGCAGCCGCGACACTGAAGCTTTCTTT
TRBJ1-5	.	TRBV15	few	CATSSGQLSNQPQHF	TGTGCCACCAGCAGCGGACAGTTGAGCAATCAGCCCCAGCATTTT